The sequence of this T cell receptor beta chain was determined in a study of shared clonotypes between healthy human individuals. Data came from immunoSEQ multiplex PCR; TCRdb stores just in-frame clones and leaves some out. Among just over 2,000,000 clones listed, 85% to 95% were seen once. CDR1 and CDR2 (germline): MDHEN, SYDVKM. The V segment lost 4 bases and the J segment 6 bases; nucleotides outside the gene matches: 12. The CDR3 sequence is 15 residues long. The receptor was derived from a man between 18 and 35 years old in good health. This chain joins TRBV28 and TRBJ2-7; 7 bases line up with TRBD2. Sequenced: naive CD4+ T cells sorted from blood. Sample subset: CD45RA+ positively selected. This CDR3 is CASSSPASGPTEQYF. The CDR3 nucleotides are TGTGCCAGCAGTTCCCCGGCTAGCGGACCCACCGAGCAGTACTTC. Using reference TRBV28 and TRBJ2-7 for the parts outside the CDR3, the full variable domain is DVKVTQSSRYLVKRTGEKVFLECVQDMDHENMFWYRQDPGLGLRLIYFSYDVKMKEKGDIPEGYSVSREKKERFSLILESASTNQTSMYLCASSSPASGPTEQYFGPGTRLTVT.